A single sample gave rise to the 21 T cell receptor beta chains below, sequenced in a study of control samples from healthy donors and cancer patients. Here immunoSEQ multiplex PCR was the method, and the copy in TCRdb shows in-frame clones only, minus some. The sample holds about 140,000 clones, less than 95% seen once. Sequences were obtained from blood. Source of these receptors: a man younger than 35 in good health.

In its sample, this clone was seen once. CDR3 sequence (DNA): TGCGCCAGCAGCCCCTACCCTCCTGACAGGGACTACGAGCAGTACTTC. Residues: CASSPYPPDRDYEQYF. The V call is TRBV5-1, the J call TRBJ2-7; 7 positions match TRBD1. Germline assignment: CDR1 SGHRS and CDR2 YFSETQ. CDR3 length equals 16 residues. V lost 4 bases and J lost 3; bases outside the gene matches: 13.

J is TRBJ2-7 and V is TRBV19; TRBD2 matches 11 bases. J was trimmed by 3 bases and V by 2 bases; bases with no gene match: 3. The CDR3 has 15 residues. CDR1 is LNHDA and CDR2 is SQIVND in the germline V gene (reference sequence). CDR3 bases: TGTGCCAGTAGTATAATGGGGACTAGCGGCTACGAGCAGTACTTC. Amino acids: CASSIMGTSGYEQYF.

The CDR3 protein is CASSQDAGTANEKLFF. As DNA, the CDR3 is TGTGCCAGCAGCCAAGATGCCGGGACAGCGAATGAAAAACTGTTTTTT. This sequence joins TRBV14 and TRBJ1-4; 7 nucleotides line up with TRBD1. Trimming cost V 0 bases and J 5 bases; bases outside gene matches: 6. CDR3 length: 16 amino acids. Germline CDR1 is SGHDN and CDR2 is FVKESK. The entire variable domain, with the rest obtained from reference TRBV14 and TRBJ1-4, is as follows: EAGVTQFPSHSVIEKGQTVTLRCDPISGHDNLYWYRRVMGKEIKFLLHFVKESKQDESGMPNNRFLAERTGGTYSTLKVQPAELEDSGVYFCASSQDAGTANEKLFFGSGTQLSVL.

As for this clone: The junction does not match germline at one end; this may be a read error. J is TRBJ1-1 and V is TRBV11-2; 7 bases line up with TRBD1. This CDR3 comprises 15 residues. CDR1 and CDR2 (germline): SGHAT, FQNNGV. The CDR3 nucleotides are TGTGCCAGCAGCATAGATCCGACAGGGTCCCGTGAAGCTTTCTTT. Translated, it gives CASSIDPTGSREAFF.

This clone was found once. This chain joins TRBV5-1 and TRBJ2-7, with TRBD2 identical over 14 bases. Per the germline V gene, CDR1 is SGHRS and CDR2 is YFSETQ. Losses at the gene ends were 2 bases for V and 6 bases for J; bases not matched to a gene: 13. The CDR3 loop spans 18 amino acids. The CDR3 here is CASSFWVGLAGAFGEQYF. DNA of the CDR3: TGCGCCAGCAGCTTTTGGGTGGGACTAGCGGGGGCCTTCGGCGAGCAGTACTTC.

This sequence joins TRBV28 and TRBJ2-5; no definite D call. This CDR3 has 15 residues. CDR1 and CDR2 from the germline V gene are MDHEN and SYDVKM. Trimming cost V 7 bases and J 5 bases, with 20 bases left between them. As DNA, the CDR3 is TGTGCCAGCACCTCTCCCATCACGCGTGGGGAGACCCAGTACTTC. This gives the protein CASTSPITRGETQYF. The full variable domain, in which reference TRBV28 and TRBJ2-5 provide the parts outside the CDR3, is DVKVTQSSRYLVKRTGEKVFLECVQDMDHENMFWYRQDPGLGLRLIYFSYDVKMKEKGDIPEGYSVSREKKERFSLILESASTNQTSMYLCASTSPITRGETQYFGPGTRLLVL.

The chain combines TRBV7-9 with TRBJ1-2; maybe TRBD1 (5 bases). V shed 0 bases and J shed 4 bases, with 15 bases lying between them. The CDR3 loop spans 16 amino acids. Germline CDR1 SEHNR, CDR2 FQNEAQ (reference sequence). The DNA for the CDR3 is TGTGCCAGCAGCTTAGCGAGCGGGACCACCGGCTATGGCTACACCTTC. It yields the protein CASSLASGTTGYGYTF.

V is TRBV7-2 and J is TRBJ2-7; 11 nucleotides agree with TRBD1. The CDR3 is 16 residues long. Germline V CDR1 and CDR2: SGHTA, FQGNSA. With 5 bases clipped from V and 0 bases from J, the junction kept 6 bases outside the gene matches. The CDR3: CASSGRDRGSSYEQYF. CDR3 nucleotides: TGTGCCAGCAGCGGTAGGGACAGGGGGAGCTCCTACGAGCAGTACTTC.

V gene TRBV19 combines with J gene TRBJ1-5; D is unresolved. Germline V CDR1 and CDR2: LNHDA, SQIVND (reference sequence). The CDR3 runs 14 residues. Trimming stripped 5 bases from V and 0 bases from J, with 8 bases between. CDR3 sequence: CASSEDGSNQPQHF. Here the CDR3 DNA reads TGTGCCAGTAGTGAGGACGGTAGCAATCAGCCCCAGCATTTT.

V and J are TRBV4-1 and TRBJ2-7, with D uncertain. Germline CDR1 MGHRA, CDR2 YSYEKL. CDR3 size: 16 residues. With 0 bases removed from V and 4 bases from J, the gap between germline ends came to 16 bases. The CDR3 coding sequence is TGCGCCAGCAGCCAAGATCTGGGTCAGCTCCGTTACGAGCAGTACTTC. Amino acid sequence: CASSQDLGQLRYEQYF.

The gene calls are TRBV10-1 and TRBJ2-2; D unclear. Germline V gene sequence: CDR1 WNHNN, CDR2 SYGVQD (reference sequence). V lost 2 bases and J 1 base, leaving 14 bases between the germline ends. This CDR3 contains 17 residues. CDR3: CASSEDPAGLNTGELFF. As DNA, the CDR3 is TGCGCCAGCAGTGAGGATCCCGCAGGCTTGAACACCGGGGAGCTGTTTTTT.

This clone was detected once. The V call is TRBV6-5, the J call TRBJ1-2, with 7 bases lining up with TRBD1. Germline-derived CDR1 and CDR2 are MNHEY and SVGAGI. CDR3 length: 14 amino acids. Germline trimming cut 5 bases from V and 5 bases from J; bases unmatched to any gene: 8. CDR3 sequence: CASSPTGTAYGYTF. In DNA, the CDR3 is TGTGCCAGCAGTCCTACCGGGACAGCATATGGCTACACCTTC.

The CDR3 loop is CAISDPRGPDQNWYGYTF. For the CDR3, the DNA is TGTGCCATCAGTGACCCGAGGGGGCCCGATCAAAATTGGTATGGCTACACCTTC. V gene TRBV10-3 combines with J gene TRBJ1-2, with 7 bases aligning to TRBD1. This CDR3 is 18 amino acids long. Per germline, CDR1 ENHRY and CDR2 SYGVKD. V lost 3 bases and J lost 5; bases outside the gene matches: 18.

The V call is TRBV28, the J call TRBJ1-4; TRBD1 matches 7 bases. The germline CDR1 and CDR2 sequences are MDHEN and SYDVKM. J was trimmed by 5 bases and V by 5 bases; bases with no gene match: 11. The CDR3 loop spans 16 amino acids. The CDR3 reads CASSPRTGQRNEKLFF. The CDR3 bases are TGTGCCAGCAGTCCCCGTACGGGACAGCGGAATGAAAAACTGTTTTTT.

CDR3 sequence reads: CATSSGQGVLNEKLFF. The CDR3 DNA is TGTGCCACCAGTTCGGGACAGGGGGTTCTTAATGAAAAACTGTTTTTT. The chain has TRBV24-1 and TRBJ1-4; TRBD1 matches at 11 bases. Germline CDR1 reads KGHDR; CDR2 reads SFDVKD. Unmatched junction bases numbered 6, after V lost 6 bases and J lost 4 bases. This CDR3 contains 16 residues.

The V and J genes are TRBV30 and TRBJ1-1; tentative D call: TRBD1 (5 bases). V was shortened by 0 bases and J by 4 bases, with 9 bases between the two germline ends. CDR1 and CDR2 from the germline V gene are GTSNPN and SVGIG (reference sequence). This CDR3 region has 13 residues. CDR3 protein: CAWSVRGGTEAFF. For the CDR3, the DNA is TGTGCCTGGAGTGTACGGGGGGGCACTGAAGCTTTCTTT.

The V call is TRBV18, the J call TRBJ1-2; 7 bases agree with TRBD1. Trimming removed 1 base from V and 0 bases from J; junction bases left unmatched: 5. This CDR3 is 16 amino acids long. Per the germline V gene, CDR1 is KGHSH and CDR2 is LQKENI. CDR3 sequence reads: CASSPQRQGANYGYTF. For the CDR3, the DNA is TGTGCCAGCTCACCACAGCGACAGGGAGCTAACTATGGCTACACCTTC.

The chain links TRBV2 to TRBJ2-3; TRBD2 aligns across 7 bases. The CDR3 has 16 residues. With V trimmed by 8 bases and J by 2 bases, 13 bases remained unmatched. Germline assignment: CDR1 SNHLY and CDR2 FYNNEI. Written as DNA, the CDR3 is TGTGCCAGCCTAAGACCGAAGCGGGGCCCCACAGATACGCAGTATTTT. This codes for CASLRPKRGPTDTQYF.

This chain uses TRBV7-9 with TRBJ2-6, with D possibly TRBD1 on 6 matching bases. V was clipped by 10 bases and J by 0 bases, with 7 bases between them. This CDR3 contains 13 residues. Germline values: CDR1 SEHNR, CDR2 FQNEAQ (reference sequence). The CDR3 loop is CATGDSGANVLTF. The DNA of the CDR3 is TGTGCCACAGGGGACTCTGGGGCCAACGTCCTGACTTTC. Looking up the rest from reference TRBV7-9 and TRBJ2-6 gives the full variable domain: DTGVSQNPRHKITKRGQNVTFRCDPISEHNRLYWYRQTLGQGPEFLTYFQNEAQLEKSRLLSDRFSAERPKGSFSTLEIQRTEQGDSAMYLCATGDSGANVLTFGAGSRLTVL.

The chain uses TRBV12-3 or TRBV12-4 and TRBJ1-1; D perhaps matches TRBD1 (5 bases). This CDR3 region has 11 residues. The V end was cut by 2 bases, the J end by 10 bases, with 8 bases between. The CDR3 sequence is CASSLNRRAFF. In nucleotides, the CDR3 is TGTGCCAGCAGTTTAAACAGGAGAGCTTTCTTT.

The chain combines TRBV5-4 with TRBJ2-1; D ambiguous. The germline CDR1 and CDR2 sequences are SGHNT and YYREEE (reference sequence). V was shortened by 0 bases and J by 7 bases, with 14 bases between the two germline ends. The CDR3 totals 15 residues. CDR3 amino acids: CASSLEELQGNEQFF. The CDR3 DNA follows: TGTGCCAGCAGCTTGGAAGAATTACAAGGAAATGAGCAGTTCTTC.